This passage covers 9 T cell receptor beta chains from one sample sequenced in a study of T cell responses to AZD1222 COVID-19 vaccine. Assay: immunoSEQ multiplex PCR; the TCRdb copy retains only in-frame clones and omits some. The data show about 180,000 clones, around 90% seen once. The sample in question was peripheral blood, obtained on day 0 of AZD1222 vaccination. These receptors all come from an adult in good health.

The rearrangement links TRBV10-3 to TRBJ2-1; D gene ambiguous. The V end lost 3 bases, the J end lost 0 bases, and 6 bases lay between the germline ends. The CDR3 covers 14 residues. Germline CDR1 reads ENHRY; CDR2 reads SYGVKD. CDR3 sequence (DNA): TGTGCCATCAGTGAACAGAGCTCCTACAATGAGCAGTTCTTC. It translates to CAISEQSSYNEQFF.

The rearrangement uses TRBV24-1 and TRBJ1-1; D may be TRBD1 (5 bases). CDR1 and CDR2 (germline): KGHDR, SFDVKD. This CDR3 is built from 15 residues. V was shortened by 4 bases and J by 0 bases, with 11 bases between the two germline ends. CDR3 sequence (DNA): TGTGCCACCAGTGAGTCGGGACGAATGAACACTGAAGCTTTCTTT. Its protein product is CATSESGRMNTEAFF.

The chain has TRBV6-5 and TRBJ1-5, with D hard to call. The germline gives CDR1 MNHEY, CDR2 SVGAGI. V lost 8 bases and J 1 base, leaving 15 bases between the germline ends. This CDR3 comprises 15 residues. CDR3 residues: CASALWSASNQPQHF. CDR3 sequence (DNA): TGTGCCAGCGCCCTATGGAGCGCGAGCAATCAGCCCCAGCATTTT.

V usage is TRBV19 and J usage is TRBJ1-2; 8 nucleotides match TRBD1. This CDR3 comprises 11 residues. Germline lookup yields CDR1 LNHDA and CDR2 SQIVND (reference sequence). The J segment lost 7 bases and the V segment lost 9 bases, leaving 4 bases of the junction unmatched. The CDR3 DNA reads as TGTGCCAGCTCAGGGGGCGGTGGCTACACCTTC. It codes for CASSGGGGYTF.

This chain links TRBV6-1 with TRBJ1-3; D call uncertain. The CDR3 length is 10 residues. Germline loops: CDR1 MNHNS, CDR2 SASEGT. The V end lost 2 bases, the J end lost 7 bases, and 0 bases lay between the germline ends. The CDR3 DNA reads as TGTGCCAGCAGTGAAAACACCATATATTTT. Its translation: CASSENTIYF.

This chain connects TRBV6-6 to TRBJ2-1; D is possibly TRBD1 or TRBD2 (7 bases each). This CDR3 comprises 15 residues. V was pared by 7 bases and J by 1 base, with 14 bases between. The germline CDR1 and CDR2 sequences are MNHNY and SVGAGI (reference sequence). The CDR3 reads CASTQGGGSYNEQFF. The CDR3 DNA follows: TGTGCCAGCACCCAGGGGGGAGGGTCCTACAATGAGCAGTTCTTC.

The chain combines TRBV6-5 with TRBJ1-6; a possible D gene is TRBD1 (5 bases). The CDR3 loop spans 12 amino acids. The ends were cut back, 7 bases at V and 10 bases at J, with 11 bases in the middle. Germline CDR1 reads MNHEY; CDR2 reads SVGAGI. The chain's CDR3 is CASTQKGSPLHF. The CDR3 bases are TGTGCCAGCACCCAAAAGGGGTCACCCCTCCACTTT.

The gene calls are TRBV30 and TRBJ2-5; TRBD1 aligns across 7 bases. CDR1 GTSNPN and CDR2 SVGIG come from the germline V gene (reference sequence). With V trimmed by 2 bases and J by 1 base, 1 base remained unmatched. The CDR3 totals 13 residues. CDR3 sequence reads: CAWSTGVQETQYF. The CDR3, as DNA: TGTGCCTGGAGTACAGGGGTCCAAGAGACCCAGTACTTC. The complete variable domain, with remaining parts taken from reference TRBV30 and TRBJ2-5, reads SQTIHQWPATLVQPVGSPLSLECTVEGTSNPNLYWYRQAAGRGLQLLFYSVGIGQISSEVPQNLSASRPQDRQFILSSKKLLLSDSGFYLCAWSTGVQETQYFGPGTRLLVL.

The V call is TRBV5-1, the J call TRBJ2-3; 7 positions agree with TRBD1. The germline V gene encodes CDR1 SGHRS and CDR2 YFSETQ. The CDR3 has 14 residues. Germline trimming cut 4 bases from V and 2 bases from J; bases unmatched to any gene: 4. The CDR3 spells CASSPGQDTDTQYF. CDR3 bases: TGCGCCAGCAGCCCAGGACAGGACACAGATACGCAGTATTTT.